Sequencing of this T cell receptor beta chain was carried out in a study of early stage breast cancer tumors. The junction had 1 base not matched to a gene; V was cut back by 0 bases and J by 2 bases. This CDR3 comprises 15 residues. CDR1 LGHNA and CDR2 YNFKEQ come from the germline V gene. This clone was detected only a few times. Sequencing used immunoSEQ multiplex PCR; TCRdb keeps in-frame clones, though not all of them. Here the sample spans around 51,000 clones, around 80% being singletons. The source of this sequence is a person aged 40 to 49 with breast cancer. This rearrangement joins TRBV4-2 to TRBJ2-1, with 7 bases that match TRBD2. The sequencing sample was made of blood. The CDR3 spells CASSQDSGPYNEQFF. In DNA, the CDR3 is TGTGCCAGCAGCCAAGATAGCGGGCCCTACAATGAGCAGTTCTTC.